These 24 T cell receptor beta chains were all obtained from the same sample, sequenced in a study of cytomegalovirus exposure and HLA in healthy donors. PCR employed 60 Vbeta and 13 Jbeta primers. This table comes from immunoSEQ multiplex PCR, and its TCRdb copy is limited to in-frame clones, with some not included. Here the sample spans approximately 120,000 clones, 81% being singletons. The material sequenced was PBMCs. Source of these receptors: a woman aged 30 to 39 in good health and CMV-seronegative.

This clone was seen a few times. The CDR3 here is CAISDRFEQYF. In DNA form, the CDR3 reads TGTGCCATCAGTGACAGATTCGAGCAGTACTTC. The J gene is TRBJ2-7, the V gene TRBV10-3; the D is unclear. V was shortened by 3 bases and J by 6 bases, with 6 bases between the two germline ends. The germline gives CDR1 ENHRY, CDR2 SYGVKD. The CDR3 is 11 amino acids.

The CDR3 region is CASSPNWDRALMGGYTF. The CDR3 bases are TGTGCCAGCAGCCCAAATTGGGACAGGGCTCTTATGGGCGGCTACACCTTC. The chain has TRBV16 and TRBJ1-2; 9 nucleotides match TRBD1. From germline, CDR1 is KGHSY and CDR2 FQNENV. The V segment lost 4 bases and the J segment 8 bases; nucleotides outside the gene matches: 17. The CDR3 sequence is 17 residues long.

The rearrangement joins TRBV19 to TRBJ1-5; TRBD1 aligns across 7 bases. V lost 5 bases to trimming and J lost 5 bases; unmatched junction nucleotides: 6. Looked up from germline, CDR1 is LNHDA and CDR2 is SQIVND (reference sequence). CDR3 size: 14 residues. DNA of the CDR3: TGTGCCAGTAGTGACCCCGGACAGGATCAGCCCCAGCATTTT. The encoded protein is CASSDPGQDQPQHF.

The chain carries TRBV7-3 and TRBJ2-1, with 9 nucleotides matching TRBD2. Germline CDR1 and CDR2: SGHTA and FQGTGA. The CDR3 contains 19 residues. V shed 7 bases, J shed 6 bases, and the junction held 22 bases outside the gene matches. The CDR3 DNA is TGTGCCAGCACCGGGGGCGGGAGGGGGGGGAGTTTATTGGGCAATGAGCAGTTCTTC. It specifies CASTGGGRGGSLLGNEQFF.

The rearrangement uses TRBV5-1 and TRBJ2-7, with 9 nucleotides matching TRBD1. CDR3 size: 14 residues. CDR1 and CDR2 (germline): SGHRS, YFSETQ. Trimming took 5 bases from V and 6 from J; bases not matched to a gene: 9. The CDR3 DNA is TGCGCCAGCAGATTCAGGACAGGGGTTCCCGAGCAGTACTTC. Residues: CASRFRTGVPEQYF.

The rearrangement uses TRBV5-1 and TRBJ1-1; 7 bases line up with TRBD1. This CDR3 comprises 19 residues. The V and J ends lost 3 bases and 6 bases, in that order; junction bases with no gene match: 23. Germline V gene sequence: CDR1 SGHRS, CDR2 YFSETQ. The CDR3 is CASSSFGGLRDSFSAEAFF. In nucleotides, the CDR3 is TGCGCCAGCAGCTCATTTGGGGGTCTTAGGGACAGTTTTTCAGCTGAAGCTTTCTTT.

The genes are TRBV7-2 and TRBJ2-3; 12 nucleotides line up with TRBD2. The length of the CDR3 is 16 residues. The germline gives CDR1 SGHTA, CDR2 FQGNSA. V lost 5 bases and J lost 5; bases outside the gene matches: 8. The CDR3 coding sequence is TGTGCCAGCAGCCCACAGACTAGCGGGAGAGGAGATACGCAGTATTTT. Its protein product is CASSPQTSGRGDTQYF.

This chain uses TRBV5-6 with TRBJ1-4; D not resolved. The V gene lost 0 bases and the J gene lost 7 bases, with 16 bases spanning the gap. Germline CDR1 SGHDT, CDR2 YYEEEE. The CDR3 covers 16 residues. This chain's CDR3 is CASSLGQSRLVEKLFF. CDR3 coding DNA: TGTGCCAGCAGCTTGGGACAATCTCGGCTTGTTGAAAAACTGTTTTTT.

The chain uses TRBV5-1 and TRBJ2-1; 7 bases map to TRBD2. Germline trimming cut 2 bases from V and 5 bases from J; bases unmatched to any gene: 4. This CDR3 has 14 amino acids. CDR1 and CDR2 from the germline V gene are SGHRS and YFSETQ. The chain's CDR3 is CASSFAGADNEQFF. In nucleotides, the CDR3 is TGCGCCAGCAGCTTCGCGGGAGCAGACAATGAGCAGTTCTTC. Combining the CDR3 with reference TRBV5-1 and TRBJ2-1 gives the whole variable domain KAGVTQTPRYLIKTRGQQVTLSCSPISGHRSVSWYQQTPGQGLQFLFEYFSETQRNKGNFPGRFSGRQFSNSRSEMNVSTLELGDSALYLCASSFAGADNEQFFGPGTRLTVL.

V gene TRBV5-4 combines with J gene TRBJ2-5; weak D call: TRBD2 (6 bases). Germline CDR1 SGHNT, CDR2 YYREEE (reference sequence). This CDR3 spans 13 amino acids. V lost 0 bases and J lost 4, with 7 bases in between. CDR3 in DNA: TGTGCCAGCAGCTTGGGGGGAGGAGAGACCCAGTACTTC. As protein: CASSLGGGETQYF.

V is TRBV7-9 and J is TRBJ1-2; a weak D match, TRBD1 (6 bases). The CDR3 extends over 15 amino acids. The V gene lost 0 bases and the J gene lost 8 bases, with 16 bases spanning the gap. Germline V lookup: CDR1 SEHNR, CDR2 FQNEAQ (reference sequence). DNA of the CDR3: TGTGCCAGCAGCTTAGCGCTACAGGGTACGGAGGGCTACACCTTC. Translation gives CASSLALQGTEGYTF.

This sequence joins TRBV5-4 and TRBJ2-1; TRBD2 matches 16 bases. CDR1 and CDR2 (germline): SGHNT, YYREEE (reference sequence). V dropped 4 bases and J dropped 1; count of bases not matched to a gene: 8. CDR3 size: 19 residues. Here the CDR3 reads CASSPGLAGGYMSYNEQFF. CDR3 sequence (DNA): TGTGCCAGCAGCCCGGGACTAGCGGGAGGGTATATGTCCTACAATGAGCAGTTCTTC.

The chain carries TRBV28 and TRBJ2-3; TRBD2 agrees at 10 bases. Germline V CDR1 and CDR2: MDHEN, SYDVKM. The length of the CDR3 is 16 residues. V lost 3 bases and J lost 0; bases outside the gene matches: 3. The CDR3: CASSFSSGRSTDTQYF. CDR3 sequence (DNA): TGTGCCAGCAGTTTCAGTAGCGGGAGGAGCACAGATACGCAGTATTTT.

The table lists this clone with a count of one. This rearrangement joins TRBV6-5 to TRBJ1-2, with TRBD1 as a possible D gene (6 bases). With 0 bases removed from V and 6 bases from J, the gap between germline ends came to 8 bases. This CDR3 has 13 residues. Germline V gene lookup returns CDR1 MNHEY and CDR2 SVGAGI. The CDR3 coding sequence is TGTGCCAGCAGTTACTCGGCAGGGGATGGCTACACCTTC. Translation gives CASSYSAGDGYTF.

This clone was detected a few times. The chain carries TRBV7-8 and TRBJ2-5, with D possibly being TRBD1 (5 bases). With 1 base removed from V and 5 bases from J, the gap between germline ends came to 17 bases. The CDR3 extends over 16 amino acids. Germline assignment: CDR1 SGHVS and CDR2 FQNEAQ. CDR3 sequence: CASSLGTRVAGETQYF. The CDR3 DNA reads TGTGCCAGCAGCTTAGGTACCAGGGTAGCCGGGGAGACCCAGTACTTC.

The CDR3 sequence: CASSRGPDDSYEQYF. Here the CDR3 DNA reads TGTGCCAGCAGTCGAGGGCCGGATGACTCCTACGAGCAGTACTTC. The chain couples TRBV4-2 to TRBJ2-7, with D possibly being TRBD2 (5 bases). Germline CDR1 is LGHNA and CDR2 is YNFKEQ. The V end was cut by 6 bases, the J end by 0 bases, with 15 bases between. There are 15 residues in the CDR3.

This clone was seen only once. V and J are TRBV25-1 and TRBJ1-1; D is unresolved. Looked up from germline, CDR1 is MGHDK and CDR2 is SYGVNS. V shed 7 bases and J shed 0 bases, with 9 bases lying between them. This CDR3 is 13 amino acids long. The CDR3 DNA reads as TGTGCCAGCAAAATCGGGATGAACACTGAAGCTTTCTTT. Encoded protein: CASKIGMNTEAFF.

V and J are TRBV5-1 and TRBJ1-4; 8 nucleotides line up with TRBD1. Germline-derived CDR1 and CDR2 are SGHRS and YFSETQ. The CDR3 loop spans 15 amino acids. V trimming: 3 bases; J trimming: 3 bases; junction bases outside the gene matches: 4. DNA for the CDR3: TGCGCCAGCAGCTCAGGGGGCTGGGCTAATGAAAAACTGTTTTTT. Translation gives CASSSGGWANEKLFF.

The J gene is TRBJ1-2, the V gene TRBV18, with D unresolved. The ends were cut back, 3 bases at V and 4 bases at J, with 15 bases in the middle. The germline CDR1 and CDR2 sequences are KGHSH and LQKENI. There are 15 residues in the CDR3. The CDR3 spells CASSPSEGALYGYTF. The CDR3 nucleotides read TGTGCCAGCTCACCTTCAGAGGGTGCCCTCTATGGCTACACCTTC.

The chain recombines TRBV9 with TRBJ1-6, with a weak D call TRBD1 (6 bases). V was shortened by 4 bases and J by 13 bases, with 15 bases between the two germline ends. Germline V gene data show CDR1 as SGDLS and CDR2 as YYNGEE. CDR3 length: 13 residues. The CDR3 is CASSSGGGNPLHF. The CDR3 DNA reads as TGTGCCAGCAGCTCGGGAGGGGGGAATCCCCTCCACTTT.

The chain carries TRBV21-1 and TRBJ2-7; no DNA check was done on the table's D call, TRBD2. TRBV21-1 counts as a pseudogene. The CDR3 extends over 15 amino acids. This CDR3 is CASSIPLPAAYEQYF. CDR3 in DNA: TGTGCCAGCAGCATCCCCCTCCCGGCGGCCTACGAGCAGTACTTC.

This chain joins TRBV28 and TRBJ2-1; TRBD2 agrees at 10 bases. The CDR3 runs to 17 residues. Germline V gives CDR1 MDHEN, CDR2 SYDVKM. Trimming cost V 3 bases and J 1 base; bases outside gene matches: 6. In DNA, the CDR3 is TGTGCCAGCAGTTTTTCTAGCGGGAGAGGGTCCTACAATGAGCAGTTCTTC. It yields the protein CASSFSSGRGSYNEQFF.

J is TRBJ2-4 and V is TRBV2, with D possibly being TRBD1 (6 bases). The CDR3 is 14 residues long. Per the germline V gene, CDR1 is SNHLY and CDR2 is FYNNEI. V dropped 9 bases and J dropped 3 bases, with 15 bases sitting between them. CDR3 in amino acids: CARGVSGVKNIQYF. CDR3 bases: TGTGCCAGGGGGGTTTCAGGGGTCAAAAACATTCAGTACTTC.

The rearrangement links TRBV27 to TRBJ2-1; 9 bases line up with TRBD2. The length of the CDR3 is 14 residues. Unmatched junction bases numbered 3, after V lost 6 bases and J lost 3 bases. Looked up from germline, CDR1 is MNHEY and CDR2 is SMNVEV (reference sequence). The CDR3 region has the DNA TGTGCCAGCAGGAGGACTAGCGACTACAATGAGCAGTTCTTC. Translation gives CASRRTSDYNEQFF.